The T cell receptor (beta chain) under discussion was sequenced for a study of T cell responses to AZD1222 COVID-19 vaccine (dated by TCRdb to the early 2020s). Notes on the research overall: A total of approximately 250 trial participants underwent TCR sequencing, of whom about 200 had received two doses of AZD1222 and around 25 had received two doses of the MenACWY control vaccine. Trial participants were enrolled by age into subgroups of 18-55, 56-69 and 70-plus years, and 148, 28 and 57 TCR-sequenced participants, respectively, were included in these subgroups.

The CDR3 regions of human TCRbeta chains were analyzed by immunosequencing. On the authors' methods: Repertoire TCRs were matched against a reference library of SARS-CoV-2-specific TCRs generated with the MIRA antigen-specificity platform. Breadth was defined as the fraction of unique TCRs that were SARS-CoV-2-associated. Depth was defined as the fraction of total T cells that were SARS-CoV-2-associated. Using the MIRA data, each spike-specific TCR was mapped to the spike region that the TCR reacts to and placed in a CD4 or CD8 class. Log10-transformed breadth and depth values were compared by one-way ANOVA with Sidak's multiple comparisons tests. TCRdb limited this immuneACCESS table to in-frame rearrangements with V and J called. A share of clones is missing; checked studies link under half to unresolved V genes, and the rest is unexplained. That table supplies the V and J calls and clone size; D and trimming were determined from the DNA. This sample comprises around 190,000 clones, more than 85% of them detected only once. The ten largest account for 1.5% to 2% of the sample.

In light of the paper, this sample's time point label describes: about 28 days (+/-7) after the second vaccine dose. AZD1222 recipients with second doses at about 4 weeks or about 12 weeks were pooled, because spike-specific TCR depth and breadth did not differ between schedules. The vaccinee samples were drawn from two UK trials, COV001 and COV002, one of which was a single-blind randomized controlled phase 2/3 trial testing AZD1222 (ChAdOx1 nCoV-19) in healthy adults. For TCRbeta chain sequencing, PBMC samples from trial participants were taken at day 0 and at day 28 after the second dose. Summary of the overall study and its limitations: Reportedly, close to half of the unique spike-specific TCRs recognized epitopes lying outside the regions that are mutated in the B.1.351 and B.1.1.7 variants. The 56-69-year group was small, and its depth increase did not reach significance, likely because of low power. Conclusions about previously exposed vaccinees are limited, since just five to seven AZD1222 recipients were seropositive for SARS-CoV-2 at baseline. After two AZD1222 doses, both the breadth and the depth of spike-specific TCRs were significantly higher than at day 0 and than in MenACWY recipients. Because no day 14 peak-response samples were available, repertoires were characterized only after the peak T cell response. The whole spike protein was spanned by vaccine-associated CD4 TCRs, and dominant responses were seen in regions 160-218 and 743-854. Participants were mostly white British and included more females than males, and it was suggested by the authors that clonal diversity may have been underestimated.

A note on this clone: Its antigen has not been determined. Base qualities are not at hand, and no much larger clone is one base apart.

The origin of this receptor is an adult who received the AZD1222 COVID-19 vaccine. The specimen comprised peripheral blood, sampled 28 days after the second AZD1222 dose.

The nucleotide sequence reads as follows: TGCGCCAGCAGTGAAGGAGCGGGAGAGTACAATGAGCAGTTCTTC. Its translation is CASSEGAGEYNEQFF. Recombination connected TRBV10-1 to TRBJ2-1, and 8 bases in between align with TRBD2. In the germline V gene (reference sequence), CDR1 corresponds to WNHNN and CDR2 to SYGVQD. For this chain, trimming is 3 bases at the V end and 4 bases at the J end, and the number of junction bases without a gene match is 5. From its cysteine to its phenylalanine, the CDR3 spans 15 amino acids. CDR3 DNA only is kept here, 45 bases in frame from base 1.